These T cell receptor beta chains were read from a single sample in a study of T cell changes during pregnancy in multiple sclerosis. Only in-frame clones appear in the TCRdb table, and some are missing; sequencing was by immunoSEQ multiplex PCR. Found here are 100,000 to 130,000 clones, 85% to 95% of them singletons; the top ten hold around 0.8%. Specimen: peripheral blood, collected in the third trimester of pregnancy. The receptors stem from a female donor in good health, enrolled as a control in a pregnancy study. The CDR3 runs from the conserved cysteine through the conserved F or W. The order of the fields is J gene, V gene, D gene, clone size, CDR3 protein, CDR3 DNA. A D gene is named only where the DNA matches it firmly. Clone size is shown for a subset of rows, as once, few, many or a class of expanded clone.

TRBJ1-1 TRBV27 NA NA CASSLGGSPAFF TGTGCCAGCAGTTTAGGAGGCAGTCCGGCTTTCTTT
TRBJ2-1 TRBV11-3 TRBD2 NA CASSLETSGNNEQFF TGTGCCAGCAGCTTGGAGACTAGCGGTAATAATGAGCAGTTCTTC
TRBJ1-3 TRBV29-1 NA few CSVEDRGSGNTIYF TGCAGCGTTGAAGACAGGGGATCTGGAAACACCATATATTTT
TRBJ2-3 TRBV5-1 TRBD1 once CASSPRDRASTDTQYF TGCGCCAGCAGCCCCCGGGACAGAGCTAGCACAGATACGCAGTATTTT
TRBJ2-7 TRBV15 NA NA CATSRSKEVVFPSEQYF TGTGCCACCAGCAGATCTAAAGAGGTAGTTTTTCCCTCCGAGCAGTACTTC
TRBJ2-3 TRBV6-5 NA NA CATNPSGIAADTQYF TGTGCCACCAACCCGAGTGGGATAGCGGCAGATACGCAGTATTTT
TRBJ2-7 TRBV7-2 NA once CASSLTGQAVTYEQYF TGTGCCAGCAGCTTAACTGGGCAGGCCGTCACCTACGAGCAGTACTTC
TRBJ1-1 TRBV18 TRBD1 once CASSPGQGAFNTEAFF TGTGCCAGCTCACCGGGACAGGGGGCGTTCAACACTGAAGCTTTCTTT
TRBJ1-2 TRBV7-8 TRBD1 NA CASSLARDRGDYGYTF TGTGCCAGCAGCTTAGCCCGGGACAGAGGGGACTATGGCTACACCTTC
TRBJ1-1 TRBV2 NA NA CASSEIRNTEAFF TGTGCCAGCAGTGAAATTAGGAACACTGAAGCTTTCTTT
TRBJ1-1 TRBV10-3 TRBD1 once CAIRQGLDTEAFF TGTGCCATCAGACAGGGGTTGGACACTGAAGCTTTCTTT
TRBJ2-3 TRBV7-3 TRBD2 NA CASSSIGTSGGPADTQYF TGTGCCAGCAGCTCGATAGGGACTAGCGGGGGGCCCGCAGATACGCAGTATTTT
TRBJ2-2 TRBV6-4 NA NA CASSDLKETGELFF TGTGCCAGCAGTGACTTAAAGGAGACCGGGGAGCTGTTTTTT
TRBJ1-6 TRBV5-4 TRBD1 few CASSLPDRDNSPLHF TGTGCCAGCAGCTTGCCGGACAGGGATAATTCACCCCTCCACTTT
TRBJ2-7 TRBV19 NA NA CASSFRGGSYEQYF TGTGCCAGTAGTTTTCGGGGTGGCTCCTACGAGCAGTACTTC
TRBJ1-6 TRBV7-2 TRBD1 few CASSPGQVGSPLHF TGTGCCAGCAGCCCCGGACAGGTGGGGTCACCCCTCCACTTT
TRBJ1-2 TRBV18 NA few CASSRTENYGYTF TGTGCCAGCTCTCGGACAGAAAACTATGGCTACACCTTC
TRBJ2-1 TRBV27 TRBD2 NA CASSLSLAGNTFF TGTGCCAGCAGTTTATCGCTAGCGGGGAATACGTTCTTC
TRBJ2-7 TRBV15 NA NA CATSRDTSRRFSYEQYF TGTGCCACCAGCAGAGATACATCGCGGCGTTTCTCCTACGAGCAGTACTTC
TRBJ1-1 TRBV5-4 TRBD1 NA CASSYGQGSTEAFF TGTGCCAGCAGCTACGGACAGGGTTCCACTGAAGCTTTCTTT
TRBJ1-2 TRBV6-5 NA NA CASSYAFRRSNYGYTF TGTGCCAGCAGTTACGCCTTTCGCCGGTCCAACTATGGCTACACCTTC
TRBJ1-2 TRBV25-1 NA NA CASSGGGYGYTF TGTGCCAGCAGTGGTGGCGGGTATGGCTACACCTTC
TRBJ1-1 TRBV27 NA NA CASSTQQEMNTEAFF TGTGCCAGCAGTACACAACAGGAGATGAACACTGAAGCTTTCTTT
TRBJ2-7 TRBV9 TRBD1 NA CASSGRTGAAAYEQYF TGTGCCAGCAGCGGGAGGACAGGGGCGGCTGCCTACGAGCAGTACTTC
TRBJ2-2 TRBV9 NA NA CASSASGTNTGELFF TGTGCCAGCAGCGCGAGCGGGACAAACACCGGGGAGCTGTTTTTT
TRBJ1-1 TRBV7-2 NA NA CASSLDPMNTEAFF TGTGCCAGCAGCTTAGATCCTATGAACACTGAAGCTTTCTTT
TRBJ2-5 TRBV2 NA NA CASRSEETQYF TGTGCCAGCAGGAGTGAAGAGACCCAGTACTTC
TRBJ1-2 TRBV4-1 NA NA CASSQAQGYGYTF TGCGCCAGCAGCCAAGCTCAGGGCTATGGCTACACCTTC
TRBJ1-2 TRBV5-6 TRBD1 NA CASSAGQAYGYTF TGTGCCAGCAGCGCCGGACAGGCCTATGGCTACACCTTC
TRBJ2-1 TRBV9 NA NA CASSVASQGGVSYNEQFF TGTGCCAGCAGCGTAGCATCTCAAGGGGGGGTCAGCTACAATGAGCAGTTCTTC
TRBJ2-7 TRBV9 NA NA CASSVGSVPYEQYF TGTGCCAGCAGCGTGGGCTCGGTACCCTACGAGCAGTACTTC
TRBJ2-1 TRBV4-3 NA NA CASSQAWDGGANNEQFF TGCGCCAGCAGCCAAGCCTGGGATGGGGGCGCCAACAATGAGCAGTTCTTC
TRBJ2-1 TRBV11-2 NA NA CASSLSMNEQFF TGTGCCAGCAGCCTTTCTATGAATGAGCAGTTCTTC
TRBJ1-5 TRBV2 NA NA CASSRRPGSNQPQHF TGTGCCAGCTCCCGCAGACCGGGTAGCAATCAGCCCCAGCATTTT
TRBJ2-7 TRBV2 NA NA CASSEELTYEQYF TGTGCCAGCAGTGAAGAGCTAACCTACGAGCAGTACTTC
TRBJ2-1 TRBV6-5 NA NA CASSYSSDNEQFF TGTGCCAGCAGTTACAGCAGCGACAATGAGCAGTTCTTC
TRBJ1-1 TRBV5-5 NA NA CASSFRHSNTEAFF TGTGCCAGCAGCTTCCGACATTCGAACACTGAAGCTTTCTTT
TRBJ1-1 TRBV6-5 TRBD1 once CASSYDRENTEAFF TGTGCCAGCAGTTACGACAGGGAGAACACTGAAGCTTTCTTT
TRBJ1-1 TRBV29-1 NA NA CSVWARPRNTEAFF TGCAGCGTTTGGGCCAGGCCAAGGAACACTGAAGCTTTCTTT
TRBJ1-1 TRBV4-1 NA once CASSQDRRWSTEAFF TGCGCCAGCAGCCAAGATCGCCGTTGGAGCACTGAAGCTTTCTTT
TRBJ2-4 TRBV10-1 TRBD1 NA CASNGQGNIQYF TGCGCCAGCAACGGACAGGGAAACATTCAGTACTTC